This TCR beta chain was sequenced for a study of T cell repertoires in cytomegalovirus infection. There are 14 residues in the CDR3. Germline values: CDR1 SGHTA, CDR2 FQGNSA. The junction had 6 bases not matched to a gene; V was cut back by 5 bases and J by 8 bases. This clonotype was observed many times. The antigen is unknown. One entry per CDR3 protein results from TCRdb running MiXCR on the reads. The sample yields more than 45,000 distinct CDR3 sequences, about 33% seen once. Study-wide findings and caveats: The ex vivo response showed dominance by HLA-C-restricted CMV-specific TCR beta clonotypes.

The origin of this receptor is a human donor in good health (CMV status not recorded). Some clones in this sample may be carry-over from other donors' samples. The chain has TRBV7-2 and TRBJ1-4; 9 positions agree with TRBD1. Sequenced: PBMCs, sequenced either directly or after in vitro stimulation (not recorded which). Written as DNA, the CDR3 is TGTGCCAGCAGCCCTGGACAGGGGAGGGAAAAACTGTTTTTT. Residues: CASSPGQGREKLFF.